The 13 T cell receptor beta chains reported below all come from one sample, sequenced in a study of blood T cell repertoires in COVID-19. The method was immunoSEQ multiplex PCR; TCRdb's version includes in-frame clones alone and lacks a portion of them. The table includes over 200,000 clones, about 80% detected once. The source material was peripheral blood. These receptor sequences come from a woman aged 35 to 49 with active or convalescent COVID-19.

The genes are TRBV5-6 and TRBJ2-5; 8 bases match TRBD1. V shed 9 bases, J shed 5 bases, and the junction held 15 bases outside the gene matches. CDR3 length: 15 residues. Germline V gene lookup returns CDR1 SGHDT and CDR2 YYEEEE. The CDR3 loop is CATRRGPDRRETQYF. CDR3 sequence (DNA): TGTGCCACTCGCAGGGGGCCCGATCGGAGGGAGACCCAGTACTTC.

V gene TRBV7-2 combines with J gene TRBJ2-6; TRBD1 aligns across 7 bases. The junction had 9 bases not matched to a gene; V was cut back by 0 bases and J by 4 bases. CDR1 and CDR2 from the germline V gene are SGHTA and FQGNSA. The CDR3 consists of 18 residues. The CDR3 region has the DNA TGTGCCAGCAGCTTAGCAGCTACGACAGGGATGGGGGCCAACGTCCTGACTTTC. Protein sequence: CASSLAATTGMGANVLTF.

CDR3 loop: CASSPFKGPGTSPQETQYF. The CDR3 DNA is TGTGCCAGCTCACCATTTAAGGGGCCCGGGACTTCCCCACAAGAGACCCAGTACTTC. The genes are TRBV18 and TRBJ2-5; TRBD2 is a possible D gene (6 bases). With 2 bases removed from V and 2 bases from J, the gap between germline ends came to 24 bases. CDR1 KGHSH and CDR2 LQKENI come from the germline V gene. There are 19 residues in the CDR3.

The V call is TRBV7-9, the J call TRBJ2-2, with a possible D match to TRBD1 (6 bases). The CDR3 totals 16 residues. V lost 6 bases to trimming and J lost 6 bases, with 20 bases between them. Per germline, CDR1 SEHNR and CDR2 FQNEAQ (reference sequence). Here the CDR3 reads CASRQALQGAAGELFF. CDR3 nucleotide sequence: TGTGCCAGCAGACAGGCTCTACAGGGTGCGGCCGGGGAGCTGTTTTTT.

This clone occurred a few times. This rearrangement joins TRBV30 to TRBJ2-7, with D perhaps TRBD1 (5 bases). From germline, CDR1 is GTSNPN and CDR2 SVGIG (reference sequence). The V and J ends lost 2 bases and 5 bases respectively, with 22 bases between them. The CDR3 is made up of 16 amino acids. The CDR3 region has the DNA TGTGCCTGGAGTAAAGGGGAAAACTTTAAGGCGGACGAGCAGTACTTC. Protein sequence: CAWSKGENFKADEQYF. The whole variable domain, filled in from reference TRBV30 and TRBJ2-7, reads SQTIHQWPATLVQPVGSPLSLECTVEGTSNPNLYWYRQAAGRGLQLLFYSVGIGQISSEVPQNLSASRPQDRQFILSSKKLLLSDSGFYLCAWSKGENFKADEQYFGPGTRLTVT.

This clone was seen a few times. The rearrangement joins TRBV11-3 to TRBJ2-2, with TRBD1 matching over 10 bases. Germline CDR1 SGHNT, CDR2 YENEEA. The CDR3 sequence is 14 residues long. Trimming cost V 8 bases and J 3 bases; bases outside gene matches: 3. In nucleotides, the CDR3 is TGTGCCAGCCAAGGACAGGGGGACACCGGGGAGCTGTTTTTT. This sequence encodes CASQGQGDTGELFF.

This clone was detected many times. This same CDR3 is encoded by further DNA sequences in the sample. This chain connects TRBV15 to TRBJ2-5, with 7 bases lining up with TRBD1. The trim removed 0 bases at V and 2 bases at J, leaving 0 bases unmatched. The CDR3 is 14 amino acids. Per germline, CDR1 LNHNV and CDR2 YYDKDF (reference sequence). The CDR3 DNA reads as TGTGCCACCAGCAGAGACAGGGGGCAAGAGACCCAGTACTTC. This gives the protein CATSRDRGQETQYF.

The rearrangement links TRBV19 to TRBJ2-1, with D unresolved. V lost 7 bases and J 2 bases, leaving 12 bases between the germline ends. The CDR3 has 14 amino acids. The V gene's germline CDR1 is LNHDA and CDR2 SQIVND (reference sequence). The CDR3 DNA follows: TGTGCCAGTACCGATCGTCCGGCCTACAATGAGCAGTTCTTC. Its protein is CASTDRPAYNEQFF. The full variable domain, in which reference TRBV19 and TRBJ2-1 provide the parts outside the CDR3, is DGGITQSPKYLFRKEGQNVTLSCEQNLNHDAMYWYRQDPGQGLRLIYYSQIVNDFQKGDIAEGYSVSREKKESFPLTVTSAQKNPTAFYLCASTDRPAYNEQFFGPGTRLTVL.

This clone was detected once. The rearrangement joins TRBV5-1 to TRBJ2-1, with 13 bases identical to TRBD2. The CDR3 extends over 14 amino acids. Germline trimming cut 1 base from V and 12 bases from J; bases unmatched to any gene: 4. The V gene's germline CDR1 is SGHRS and CDR2 YFSETQ. CDR3 residues: CASSLTSGGEGQFF. In DNA form, the CDR3 reads TGCGCCAGCAGCTTGACTAGCGGGGGGGAAGGGCAGTTCTTC.

This rearrangement joins TRBV28 to TRBJ1-2; D may be TRBD1 (6 bases). In germline, CDR1 is MDHEN, CDR2 SYDVKM. V was shortened by 4 bases and J by 6 bases, with 15 bases between the two germline ends. The CDR3 runs to 14 residues. The CDR3: CASSYPTGSDGYTF. The CDR3 bases are TGTGCCAGCAGTTACCCGACAGGTTCGGATGGCTACACCTTC.

J is TRBJ1-1 and V is TRBV27; 9 bases match TRBD1. This CDR3 has 17 residues. Germline V gene lookup returns CDR1 MNHEY and CDR2 SMNVEV (reference sequence). The V gene end was trimmed by 3 bases and the J gene end by 2 bases; junction bases not matched to a gene: 10. CDR3 sequence: CASSFLPGTGINTEAFF. For the CDR3, the DNA is TGTGCCAGCAGTTTCCTCCCTGGGACAGGGATCAACACTGAAGCTTTCTTT.

This chain joins TRBV29-1 and TRBJ1-2; D might be TRBD1 (5 bases). The V gene's germline CDR1 is SQVTM and CDR2 ANQGSEA. Deletions cut 4 bases from V and 1 base from J, with 7 bases between. This CDR3 has 12 residues. The CDR3 loop is CSVGGVNYGYTF. The CDR3 region has the DNA TGCAGCGTTGGGGGGGTTAACTATGGCTACACCTTC.

J is TRBJ2-3 and V is TRBV27; perhaps TRBD2 as D (5 bases). The CDR3 covers 18 residues. The germline gives CDR1 MNHEY, CDR2 SMNVEV (reference sequence). The V and J ends lost 5 bases and 2 bases respectively, with 23 bases between them. CDR3 residues: CASSNLKKSGLFTDTQYF. The CDR3 nucleotides are TGTGCCAGCAGTAACCTGAAGAAATCCGGACTTTTCACAGATACGCAGTATTTT.